The 5 T cell receptor beta chains reported below all come from one sample, sequenced in a study of siplizumab effects on memory and regulatory T cells. Some clones are missing from TCRdb's copy, which holds only in-frame ones; the method was immunoSEQ multiplex PCR. The sample lists 100,000 or so clones, about 95% seen once, with over 1% in the top ten. The sample consisted of non-Treg CD4+ T cells sorted from blood. Receptor source: a human donor in good health.

This chain uses TRBV18 with TRBJ1-6; D is ambiguous. V lost 0 bases and J 6 bases, leaving 15 bases between the germline ends. This CDR3 has 17 amino acids. CDR1 is KGHSH and CDR2 is LQKENI in the germline V gene. This CDR3 reads CASSPPGIRNSNSPLHF. Written as DNA, the CDR3 is TGTGCCAGCTCACCACCTGGTATCAGAAACTCTAATTCACCCCTCCACTTT.

This chain connects TRBV9 to TRBJ1-1, with D uncertain. The CDR3 sequence is 13 residues long. Germline assignment: CDR1 SGDLS and CDR2 YYNGEE. Trimming removed 0 bases from V and 0 bases from J, with 3 bases in between. The chain's CDR3 is CASSVDMNTEAFF. For the CDR3, the DNA is TGTGCCAGCAGCGTAGATATGAACACTGAAGCTTTCTTT. Variable domain in full (rest from reference TRBV9 and TRBJ1-1): DSGVTQTPKHLITATGQRVTLRCSPRSGDLSVYWYQQSLDQGLQFLIQYYNGEERAKGNILERFSAQQFPDLHSELNLSSLELGDSALYFCASSVDMNTEAFFGQGTRLTVV.

This chain uses TRBV4-1 with TRBJ2-1; D is undetermined. Trimming stripped 3 bases from V and 2 bases from J, with 17 bases between. CDR1 is MGHRA, CDR2 YSYEKL, per germline. The CDR3 is 17 amino acids. CDR3 loop: CASSQGLEGNTYNEQFF. CDR3 DNA sequence: TGCGCCAGCAGCCAGGGCTTGGAAGGAAACACCTACAATGAGCAGTTCTTC.

The gene calls are TRBV9 and TRBJ1-3; TRBD1 might be the D (6 bases). CDR1 and CDR2 (germline): SGDLS, YYNGEE. V gave up 0 bases and J gave up 1 base, with 17 bases separating them. The CDR3 is 18 amino acids. The CDR3 loop is CASSVGGGDGFSGNTIYF. Written as DNA, the CDR3 is TGTGCCAGCAGCGTAGGAGGGGGAGACGGATTTTCTGGAAACACCATATATTTT.

This rearrangement joins TRBV10-3 to TRBJ2-3; D not resolved. Per germline, CDR1 ENHRY and CDR2 SYGVKD. This CDR3 is 16 amino acids long. V shed 4 bases and J shed 1 base, with 15 bases lying between them. The CDR3 DNA sequence: TGTGCCATCAGTGTTATAAGCGCTCTTGGCACAGATACGCAGTATTTT. Translation: CAISVISALGTDTQYF.